The T cell receptor (beta chain) under discussion was sequenced for a study of blood T cells in healthy people across ages. Points from the study as a whole: Estimates drawn from one million T cells were deemed to understate diversity. As age increased, TCR beta diversity per million T cells fell in a roughly linear fashion. TCR beta diversity tracked closely with naive T cell percentage.

CDR3 length equals 16 residues. Germline CDR1 SGHAT, CDR2 FQNNGV. With a J-beta primer mix and a sample-barcoded 5' primer, a second PCR ran about 7 to 11 cycles. TCRdb independently ran MiXCR on the 5' RACE reads; one entry per CDR3 protein. Of 1.5 million to 2 million distinct CDR3 sequences listed, approximately 30% are singletons. On this clonotype itself: Its target is unknown. Compared with germline, one end of the junction differs, possibly owing to a read error.

Per sample, no less than 6 micrograms of total RNA were extracted. This receptor was taken from a woman aged 30 to 39 in good health. Sequenced material: blood. The chain links TRBV11-2 to TRBJ2-1; TRBD2 matches 8 bases. The CDR3 loop reads CVSSLVASGPYNEQFF. In DNA, the CDR3 is TGTGTCAGCAGCTTAGTGGCTAGCGGGCCTTACAATGAGCAGTTCTTC. Full variable domain (missing parts from reference TRBV11-2 and TRBJ2-1): EAGVAQSPRYKIIEKRQSVAFWCNPISGHATLYWYQQILGQGPKLLIQFQNNGVVDDSQLPKDRFSAERLKGVDSTLKIQPAKLEDSAVYLCVSSLVASGPYNEQFFGPGTRLTVL.